Listed below are T cell receptor beta chains from one sample, sequenced in a study of regulatory T cells in long-lasting Graves disease. MiXCR, run by TCRdb on the multiplex PCR reads, gives a single entry per CDR3 protein. The sample shows some 600,000 distinct CDR3 sequences, more than 15% of them seen only once. This sample was shared with a second study, whose subject was T cells in Graves' hyperthyroidism and ophthalmopathy.

The sample was peripheral blood mononuclear cells (PBMCs), taken at new diagnosis, from a patient treated with antithyroid drugs. The receptors derive from a man between 18 and 35 years old with Graves disease. The CDR3 runs from the conserved cysteine through the conserved F or W. Each record gives: CDR3 DNA, CDR3 protein, D gene, J gene, V gene, clone size. A D gene is named only where the DNA matches it firmly. Expanded clones get a size class; other rows say once, few or many, or leave the size out.

TGTGCCAGCAGTCTGACTAGTTCTAGCACAGATACGCAGTATTTT	CASSLTSSSTDTQYF	.	TRBJ2-3	TRBV28	many
TGTGCCAGCAGTGACCTCAGCGGAATCCGAAACAATGAGCAGTTCTTC	CASSDLSGIRNNEQFF	.	TRBJ2-1	TRBV12-3/TRBV12-4	few
TGCAGTGCTAGTGCCGGGACAGGGGGGATAGGCTACACCTTC	CSASAGTGGIGYTF	TRBD1	TRBJ1-2	TRBV20-1	many
TGTGCCAGCATCGGAGGGACAGCAGCCTACGAGCAGTACTTC	CASIGGTAAYEQYF	.	TRBJ2-7	TRBV6-1	.
TGTGCCAGCTCGGCGGGGGCAGGTGCCACCGGGGAGCTGTTTTTT	CASSAGAGATGELFF	.	TRBJ2-2	TRBV27	many
TGCAGTGCCCGAGACGACAAGTCCTACAATGAGCAGTTCTTC	CSARDDKSYNEQFF	.	TRBJ2-1	TRBV20-1	many
TGTGCCAGTAGTATCCGCGGGACAGGGTATCAGCCCCAGCATTTT	CASSIRGTGYQPQHF	TRBD1	TRBJ1-5	TRBV19	once
TGTGCCAGCAAAGCTGGGACAGGGGTGGACACTGAAGCTTTCTTT	CASKAGTGVDTEAFF	TRBD1	TRBJ1-1	TRBV2	many
TGCGCCAGCAGCCAAAACGACAGGGGGGATGGCTACACCTTC	CASSQNDRGDGYTF	TRBD1	TRBJ1-2	TRBV4-1	.
TGTGCCAGTGGGGGGACAGGGATCTACGAGCAGTACTTC	CASGGTGIYEQYF	TRBD1	TRBJ2-7	TRBV2	many
TGTGCCACCACGACCGTAAATCAGCCCCAGCATTTT	CATTTVNQPQHF	.	TRBJ1-5	TRBV6-1	many
TGTGCCATCAGTGGGGACAGTCGTAGCATGAACACTGAAGCTTTCTTT	CAISGDSRSMNTEAFF	TRBD1	TRBJ1-1	TRBV10-3	.
TGTGCCAGCCTCCCCGGGACAGCCGGTGGACAGCCCCAGCATTTT	CASLPGTAGGQPQHF	TRBD1	TRBJ1-5	TRBV28	many
TGTGCCAGCAGTGAACCTAGCGGGAGGGGGGACACCGGGGAGCTGTTTTTT	CASSEPSGRGDTGELFF	TRBD2	TRBJ2-2	TRBV2	many
TGTGCCAGCAGTTATTATTGGCAGCTACACTCTGGGGCCAACGTCCTGACTTTC	CASSYYWQLHSGANVLTF	.	TRBJ2-6	TRBV6-8	.
TGCGCCAGCAGTGAGCCCGGGACTTCTCCCTACGAGCAGTACTTC	CASSEPGTSPYEQYF	.	TRBJ2-7	TRBV10-2	many
TGCAGTGCTAGAGACACCGGGGAGCTGTTTTTT	CSARDTGELFF	.	TRBJ2-2	TRBV20-1	many
TGCGCCAGCAGCCAAGTCGGGGCGGGACAGACCCAGTACTTC	CASSQVGAGQTQYF	.	TRBJ2-5	TRBV4-1	many
TGTGCCAGCGGGCGGCGGACAGGGGAAAACCAGCCCCAGCATTTT	CASGRRTGENQPQHF	TRBD1	TRBJ1-5	TRBV28	many
TGTGCCAGCGAAAGGCGAATAAGGTCCTATAATTCACCCCTCCACTTT	CASERRIRSYNSPLHF	.	TRBJ1-6	TRBV2	few
TGTGCCAGCAGGAACTGGGACGGGGATGGCTACACCTTC	CASRNWDGDGYTF	.	TRBJ1-2	TRBV6-2/TRBV6-3	.
TGTGCCAGCAGCCAAATCTCTAGGTCACAACTCTACGAGCAGTACTTC	CASSQISRSQLYEQYF	.	TRBJ2-7	TRBV14	few
TGTGCCAGCAGCTTAGAAGTGGGAGCCTTTCAAAAGCAGTTCTTC	CASSLEVGAFQKQFF	.	TRBJ2-1	TRBV7-2	.
TGTGCCAGCAGCCCACCGGGAGGGGTCGGAAACACCATATATTTT	CASSPPGGVGNTIYF	.	TRBJ1-3	TRBV28	.
TGCGCCAGCAGCCAAGGTTGGGACACTGAAGCTTTCTTT	CASSQGWDTEAFF	.	TRBJ1-1	TRBV4-1	.
TGTGCCAGCGGTACGGGAGCCTACGAGCAGTACTTC	CASGTGAYEQYF	.	TRBJ2-7	TRBV28	many
TGTGCCAGCAGTTTAGTATGGGGGGGTGGCGGCAATCAGCCCCAGCATTTT	CASSLVWGGGGNQPQHF	.	TRBJ1-5	TRBV27	many
TGCAGTGCTAGTCTAGCGGGATCCCAAGAGACCCAGTACTTC	CSASLAGSQETQYF	TRBD2	TRBJ2-5	TRBV20-1	many
TGCAGTGCTAAAAGGATAGCGGGAGGGCGGCAGTACTTC	CSAKRIAGGRQYF	TRBD2	TRBJ2-7	TRBV20-1	many
TGTGCCAGCAGCTTAAGGCCCCGGGGAGGGGGTGGAGAGCAGTACTTC	CASSLRPRGGGGEQYF	.	TRBJ2-7	TRBV7-2	few
TGTGCCAGCAGTGAAACCACAGGGGGCTGGACCGGGGAGCTGTTTTTT	CASSETTGGWTGELFF	TRBD1	TRBJ2-2	TRBV6-1	once
TGCGCCAGCAGCTTGGATATAGGGCCCAGCGCCAACGTCCTGACTTTC	CASSLDIGPSANVLTF	.	TRBJ2-6	TRBV5-1	.
TGTGCCAGCACGGCGAGCAGGGTCAGGGTTGGCGATCAGCCCCAGCATTTT	CASTASRVRVGDQPQHF	.	TRBJ1-5	TRBV6-1	.
TGTGCCAGCAGCGTATCCGTATTAGGCGGGAGATTCCAAGAGACCCAGTACTTC	CASSVSVLGGRFQETQYF	TRBD2	TRBJ2-5	TRBV9	.
TGCAGTGCTCCTAACCGGGAAAGGGGTACAGATACGCAGTATTTT	CSAPNRERGTDTQYF	.	TRBJ2-3	TRBV20-1	many
TGTGCCAGCAGTCAACTAATGGGGCAGCCCCAGCATTTT	CASSQLMGQPQHF	.	TRBJ1-5	TRBV25-1	.
TGCAGTGCGGGGGCAGGGGATACGCAGTATTTT	CSAGAGDTQYF	.	TRBJ2-3	TRBV20-1	many
TGTGCCAGCCGTTTGGCGGGACAAGGTTACGAGCAGTACTTC	CASRLAGQGYEQYF	.	TRBJ2-7	TRBV11-2	many
TGTGCCAGCAGCTTGATTTTAGGAGTCACAGATACGCAGTATTTT	CASSLILGVTDTQYF	.	TRBJ2-3	TRBV7-9	.
TGCAGTGCTAGAGGAAGAGAGCCGGGGGCGACGGCCAGGGAGCAGTTCTTC	CSARGREPGATAREQFF	.	TRBJ2-1	TRBV20-1	many
TGCAGCGTTTTAGAGGGGTCGGCTTTCTTT	CSVLEGSAFF	.	TRBJ1-1	TRBV29-1	.
TGTGCCAGCTGGGATAGGGATTCACCCCTCCACTTT	CASWDRDSPLHF	.	TRBJ1-6	TRBV2	many
TGCAGTGCTAGAGAGCCGACTATGGGCCTTAGGCAGTTCTTC	CSAREPTMGLRQFF	.	TRBJ2-1	TRBV20-1	few
TGCAGCGTTGCGGGGAGCCGGCAAGAGACCCAGTACTTC	CSVAGSRQETQYF	.	TRBJ2-5	TRBV29-1	few
TGTGCCAGCAGTTACTCGCGGGTTGCCTACGAGCAGTACTTC	CASSYSRVAYEQYF	.	TRBJ2-7	TRBV6-5	few
TGCGCCAGCAGCGGAGAGAGGGAGCAGTACTTC	CASSGEREQYF	.	TRBJ2-7	TRBV5-1	many
TGTGCCAGCAGTTTAGGGGGCCTGGGGAACACTGAAGCTTTCTTT	CASSLGGLGNTEAFF	.	TRBJ1-1	TRBV28	many
TGTGCCAGCAGCTTAGCTTCGGGGACAGGGTTATACGAGCAGTACTTC	CASSLASGTGLYEQYF	TRBD1	TRBJ2-7	TRBV11-2	many
TGCGCCAGCAGTGAGGGTTCGGATGAAAAACTGTTTTTT	CASSEGSDEKLFF	.	TRBJ1-4	TRBV10-1	.
TGTGCCAGCAGTGAGTACAGGGGGGCCTACGAGCAGTACTTC	CASSEYRGAYEQYF	TRBD1	TRBJ2-7	TRBV6-1	many
TGTGCCAGCAGCTTGGGGTGGGGTAGCGGGAGGAATGAGCAGTACTTC	CASSLGWGSGRNEQYF	TRBD2	TRBJ2-7	TRBV5-6	.
TGTGCCAGCAGCTTAGGCGGGACCCGAAACATTCAGTACTTC	CASSLGGTRNIQYF	.	TRBJ2-4	TRBV11-2	.